This T cell receptor beta chain was recovered during a study of blood T cell repertoires in COVID-19. Overall study context: COVID-19 samples, acute and convalescent, were from the United States, Italy and Spain. The analysed material was cDNA or gDNA that came from T cells, B-cell-depleted T cells, or PBMCs.

Authors' processing steps: Amplification of reference gene primers provided the estimated nucleated cell counts. The method was immunoSEQ multiplex PCR; TCRdb's version includes in-frame clones alone and lacks a portion of them. That table furnishes V, J and clone size, whereas the DNA furnished D and trimming. The data contain some 170,000 clones, about 86% of them singletons. Germline V CDR1 and CDR2: SNHLY, FYNNEI. The CDR3 contains 12 residues. Trimming took off 1 base at V and 11 bases at J, with 9 bases between the two ends. The source material was peripheral blood. The chain couples TRBV2 to TRBJ2-1, with D tentatively TRBD2 (5 bases). This clonotype was sampled from a woman aged 80 or older with acute or convalescent COVID-19. CDR3 amino acids: CASSEGREKQFF. The CDR3, as DNA: TGTGCCAGCAGTGAAGGTAGGGAGAAGCAGTTCTTC.